In its sample, the clone carrying this T cell receptor beta chain was seen many times. Its antigen is as yet unknown. The CDR3 is made up of 16 amino acids. The germline V gene encodes CDR1 SEHNR and CDR2 FQNEAQ (reference sequence). Trimming left V 0 bases short and J 0 bases short, with 9 bases between. The data stem from a study of T cells after yellow fever vaccination. Study-wide points: FACS-sorted repertoires could harbor abundant contaminating bulk-population clonotypes.

UMIs and a universal primer site were added when TCR cDNA was made by 5'RACE template switching. TCRdb analysed the 5' RACE reads with MiXCR anew, one entry per CDR3 protein. The sample carries 300,000 to 350,000 distinct CDR3 sequences, around 4.5% recorded once. The chain recombines TRBV7-9 with TRBJ2-4; D may be TRBD2 (5 bases). This clonotype was obtained from a man between 18 and 35 years old who received the YFV17D yellow fever vaccine. The input for sequencing was PBMCs, taken 15 days after the yellow fever booster vaccination. CDR3 amino acids: CASSLAGSLAKNIQYF. The CDR3 DNA sequence: TGTGCCAGCAGCTTAGCGGGGAGCCTAGCCAAAAACATTCAGTACTTC.